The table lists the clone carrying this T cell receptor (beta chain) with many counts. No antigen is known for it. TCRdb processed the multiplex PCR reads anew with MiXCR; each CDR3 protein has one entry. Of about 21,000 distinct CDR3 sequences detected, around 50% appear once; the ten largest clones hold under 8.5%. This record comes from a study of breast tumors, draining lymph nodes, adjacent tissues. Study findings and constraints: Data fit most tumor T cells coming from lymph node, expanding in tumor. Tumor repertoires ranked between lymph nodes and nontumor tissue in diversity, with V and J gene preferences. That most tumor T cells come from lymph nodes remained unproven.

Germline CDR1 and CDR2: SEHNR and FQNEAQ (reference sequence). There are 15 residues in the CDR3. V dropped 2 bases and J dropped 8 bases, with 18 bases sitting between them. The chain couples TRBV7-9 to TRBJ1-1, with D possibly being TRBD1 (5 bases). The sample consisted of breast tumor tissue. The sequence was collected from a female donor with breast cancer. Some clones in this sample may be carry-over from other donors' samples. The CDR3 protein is CASSLLGRPNSEAFF. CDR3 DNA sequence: TGTGCCAGCAGCTTATTGGGACGTCCGAATTCAGAAGCTTTCTTT.